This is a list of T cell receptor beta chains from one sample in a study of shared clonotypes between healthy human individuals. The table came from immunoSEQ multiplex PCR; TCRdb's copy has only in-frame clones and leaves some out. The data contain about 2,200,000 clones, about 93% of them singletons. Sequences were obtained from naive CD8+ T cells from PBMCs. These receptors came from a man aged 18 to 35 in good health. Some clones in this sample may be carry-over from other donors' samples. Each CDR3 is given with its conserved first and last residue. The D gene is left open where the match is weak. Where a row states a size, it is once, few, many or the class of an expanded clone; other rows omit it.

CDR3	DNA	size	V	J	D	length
CASSLSEGPRNEQFF	TGTGCCAGCAGTTTATCTGAGGGGCCCAGGAATGAGCAGTTCTTC	.	TRBV27	TRBJ2-1	.	15
CASSHSGSGGEQYF	TGTGCCAGCAGTCATAGCGGGAGTGGTGGCGAGCAGTACTTC	.	TRBV27	TRBJ2-7	TRBD2	14
CASSFRDRGNTEAFF	TGTGCCAGCAGCTTCAGGGACAGGGGGAACACTGAAGCTTTCTTT	.	TRBV7-9	TRBJ1-1	TRBD1	15
CASSAYGGVGYTF	TGTGCCAGCAGTGCTTACGGCGGGGTAGGCTACACCTTC	once	TRBV2	TRBJ1-2	.	13
CASSVGDSPYEQYF	TGTGCCAGCAGCGTAGGGGACTCACCCTACGAGCAGTACTTC	.	TRBV9	TRBJ2-7	.	14
CASTPYGELRGEQYF	TGTGCCAGCACTCCGTATGGGGAGCTAAGGGGTGAGCAGTACTTC	.	TRBV28	TRBJ2-7	.	15
CASSWGQSSSYEQYF	TGTGCCAGCAGCTGGGGACAGAGTAGCTCCTACGAGCAGTACTTC	.	TRBV7-9	TRBJ2-7	TRBD1	15
CASAPEGVDEQYF	TGTGCCAGCGCCCCAGAGGGGGTGGACGAGCAGTACTTC	.	TRBV7-9	TRBJ2-7	.	13
CASSQVRTGGEAFF	TGTGCCAGCAGCCAAGTTCGGACTGGTGGTGAAGCTTTCTTT	few	TRBV14	TRBJ1-1	.	14
CASSASGRLVYEQYF	TGTGCCAGCAGTGCTAGCGGGAGGTTGGTCTACGAGCAGTACTTC	.	TRBV9	TRBJ2-7	TRBD2	15
CASSQDLGGGEKLFF	TGTGCCAGCAGCCAAGATTTAGGGGGGGGTGAAAAACTGTTTTTT	.	TRBV4-2	TRBJ1-4	.	15
CASSVADTEAFF	TGTGCCAGCAGCGTAGCGGACACTGAAGCTTTCTTT	.	TRBV9	TRBJ1-1	.	12
CASRGTGTSYNEQFF	TGTGCCAGCAGGGGGACAGGGACATCCTACAATGAGCAGTTCTTC	.	TRBV14	TRBJ2-1	TRBD1	15
CASRKGSFLYEQYF	TGTGCCAGCAGGAAGGGTTCATTCCTCTACGAGCAGTACTTC	.	TRBV27	TRBJ2-7	.	14
CASSFGDSSYEQYF	TGCGCCAGCAGCTTCGGAGACAGCTCCTACGAGCAGTACTTC	.	TRBV5-1	TRBJ2-7	.	14
CAISEPDVSGLYEQYF	TGTGCCATCAGTGAGCCGGACGTCTCCGGGCTTTACGAGCAGTACTTC	.	TRBV10-3	TRBJ2-7	.	16
CASSASTGAYEQYF	TGCGCCAGCAGCGCCTCGACAGGGGCCTACGAGCAGTACTTC	.	TRBV5-1	TRBJ2-7	TRBD1	14
CASSQDGTGYSNQPQHF	TGTGCCAGCAGCCAAGACGGGACAGGGTATAGCAATCAGCCCCAGCATTTT	once	TRBV4-2	TRBJ1-5	TRBD1	17
CASSFGPFYEQYF	TGTGCCAGCAGTTTTGGACCTTTCTACGAGCAGTACTTC	.	TRBV27	TRBJ2-7	.	13
CASSQDLRVGGLGSEQYF	TGCGCCAGCAGCCAAGATCTACGGGTTGGGGGGCTTGGGAGCGAGCAGTACTTC	.	TRBV4-3	TRBJ2-7	.	18
CASSLSSGWSKYNEQFF	TGTGCCAGCAGTTTGTCTAGCGGGTGGTCCAAATACAATGAGCAGTTCTTC	.	TRBV27	TRBJ2-1	TRBD2	17
CASSREGARDTQYF	TGTGCCAGCAGCCGGGAAGGGGCGAGGGATACGCAGTATTTT	.	TRBV7-3	TRBJ2-3	.	14
CASSYSWGGQYEQYF	TGTGCCAGCAGTTACTCGTGGGGAGGCCAATACGAGCAGTACTTC	.	TRBV6-6	TRBJ2-7	.	15
CASIWSGSSYEQYF	TGTGCCAGCATATGGAGCGGGTCCTCCTACGAGCAGTACTTC	.	TRBV28	TRBJ2-7	.	14
CASSLWGPGQGASEQYF	TGCGCCAGCAGCTTGTGGGGTCCGGGACAGGGGGCGTCCGAGCAGTACTTC	.	TRBV5-1	TRBJ2-7	TRBD1	17
CASSVGTSGSGVEQFF	TGTGCCAGCAGCGTCGGGACTAGCGGGAGTGGGGTTGAGCAGTTCTTC	.	TRBV9	TRBJ2-1	TRBD2	16
CASSLAGQGSYEQYF	TGTGCCAGCAGCTTAGCCGGACAGGGCTCTTACGAGCAGTACTTC	.	TRBV7-9	TRBJ2-7	TRBD1	15
CASTGGENYGYTF	TGTGCCAGTACGGGCGGTGAAAACTATGGCTACACCTTC	.	TRBV19	TRBJ1-2	.	13
CASIRPDRAGELFF	TGCGCCAGCATACGACCTGATCGGGCCGGGGAGCTGTTTTTT	.	TRBV10-1	TRBJ2-2	.	14
CSVREEDWSYGYTF	TGCAGCGTGAGGGAAGAGGACTGGTCCTATGGCTACACCTTC	.	TRBV29-1	TRBJ1-2	.	14
CASSRVTGLSEQYF	TGTGCCAGCAGTCGGGTGACAGGATTAAGCGAGCAGTACTTC	.	TRBV7-9	TRBJ2-7	.	14
CASSYPGPNQPQHF	TGTGCCAGCAGTTACCCTGGCCCCAATCAGCCCCAGCATTTT	.	TRBV6-5	TRBJ1-5	.	14
CASSDSRANTGELFF	TGTGCCAGCAGTGACTCGCGCGCGAACACCGGGGAGCTGTTTTTT	.	TRBV6-1	TRBJ2-2	.	15
CASSLAYSYEQYF	TGTGCCAGCAGCTTGGCCTACTCCTACGAGCAGTACTTC	.	TRBV5-6	TRBJ2-7	.	13
CASSLTHSTGELFF	TGTGCCAGCAGTTTAACTCACAGCACCGGGGAGCTGTTTTTT	few	TRBV27	TRBJ2-2	.	14
CASSLTTYSYNEQFF	TGCGCCAGCAGCTTGACGACTTACTCCTACAATGAGCAGTTCTTC	.	TRBV5-1	TRBJ2-1	.	15
CASSSKREAPEQYF	TGTGCCAGCAGCTCGAAGCGGGAGGCCCCCGAGCAGTACTTC	.	TRBV7-9	TRBJ2-7	TRBD2	14
CASSWPLAGLPDTQYF	TGTGCCAGCAGCTGGCCACTAGCGGGACTGCCAGATACGCAGTATTTT	.	TRBV7-2	TRBJ2-3	TRBD2	16
CASRLGQGAYEQYF	TGTGCCAGCAGGCTTGGACAGGGGGCCTACGAGCAGTACTTC	.	TRBV6-1	TRBJ2-7	TRBD1	14
CASSFGTSGSSYNEQFF	TGTGCCAGCAGCTTTGGCACTAGCGGTTCGTCCTACAATGAGCAGTTCTTC	.	TRBV5-6	TRBJ2-1	TRBD2	17
CASSLELGGELNIQYF	TGTGCCAGCAGCTTAGAACTCGGGGGGGAACTCAACATTCAGTACTTC	.	TRBV11-2	TRBJ2-4	TRBD2	16
CASSLGGMNTEAFF	TGTGCCAGCTCCCTGGGGGGAATGAACACTGAAGCTTTCTTT	.	TRBV9	TRBJ1-1	.	14
CASSPRDSSPYSNQPQHF	TGTGCCAGCAGCCCCCGGGACAGTTCCCCCTATAGCAATCAGCCCCAGCATTTT	.	TRBV28	TRBJ1-5	TRBD1	18
CVRSHRDRALRGANVLTF	TGTGTCAGAAGTCATCGGGACAGGGCACTGAGGGGGGCCAACGTCCTGACTTTC	.	TRBV7-5	TRBJ2-6	.	18
CASSWRTGIDTEAFF	TGTGCCAGCAGCTGGAGGACAGGGATAGACACTGAAGCTTTCTTT	.	TRBV5-8	TRBJ1-1	TRBD1	15
CASSYGGGLSNQPQHF	TGTGCCAGCAGTTACGGGGGCGGTCTGAGCAATCAGCCCCAGCATTTT	.	TRBV6-6	TRBJ1-5	.	16
CASSSGFSTDTQYF	TGCGCCAGCAGTTCGGGATTCAGCACAGATACGCAGTATTTT	.	TRBV5-1	TRBJ2-3	.	14